This T cell receptor beta chain was captured in a study of radiation and T cells in renal cell carcinoma. Study-level results: Dominant CDR3 motifs were more common in irradiated tumors than controls. Top 100 clonotypes averaged around 54% in irradiated versus about 40% in nephrectomy-only tumors. Only small tumor regions of about 0.97 g were sampled.

CDR1 SGHRS and CDR2 YFSETQ come from the germline V gene. The CDR3 totals 15 residues. The trim removed 2 bases at V and 8 bases at J, leaving 9 bases unmatched. Sample treatment: treatment-naive control, cytoreductive nephrectomy. Controls included a few female and about 12 male donors, resected 2011 to 2014. The data were produced by immunoSEQ multiplex PCR, yet TCRdb's version contains in-frame clones alone and is incomplete. The table shows roughly 9,800 clones, with 58% occurring only once. Of note for this clone: Its antigen is unknown.

V usage is TRBV5-1 and J usage is TRBJ2-1; 8 bases match TRBD1. This TCR was recovered from a man aged 40-49 years with renal cell carcinoma. The sequencing used tumor tissue, collected from a patient whose treatment was nephrectomy without radiotherapy. The CDR3 loop reads CASSFGGTGGYEQFF. CDR3 sequence (DNA): TGCGCCAGCAGCTTCGGCGGAACAGGGGGGTATGAGCAGTTCTTC. Using reference TRBV5-1 and TRBJ2-1 for the parts outside the CDR3, the full variable domain is KAGVTQTPRYLIKTRGQQVTLSCSPISGHRSVSWYQQTPGQGLQFLFEYFSETQRNKGNFPGRFSGRQFSNSRSEMNVSTLELGDSALYLCASSFGGTGGYEQFFGPGTRLTVL.